This T cell receptor beta chain was documented in a study of T cell responses to AZD1222 COVID-19 vaccine. The protocol was immunoSEQ multiplex PCR, while the TCRdb copy is restricted to in-frame clones and leaves out a portion. The sample contains 150,000 to 180,000 clones, 88% of which appear only once. The CDR3 totals 13 residues. V shed 5 bases and J shed 1 base, with 5 bases lying between them. As for this clone: Its cognate antigen is unknown.

Study-wide results and limits: After two AZD1222 doses, spike-specific TCR breadth and depth rose versus day 0. Repertoires were obtained solely post-peak T cell response.

This sample comprised peripheral blood, obtained on day 0 of AZD1222 vaccination. This TCR was sampled from an adult in good health. This chain uses TRBV12-3 or TRBV12-4 with TRBJ2-2; no definite D call. CDR3 protein: CASSQLNTGELFF. In nucleotides, the CDR3 is TGTGCCAGCAGTCAATTGAACACCGGGGAGCTGTTTTTT.